This TCR beta chain was recorded in a study of a mutant IDH1 vaccine in newly diagnosed glioma. Study at large: Treated patients, approximately 60% male and roughly 40% female, averaged about 42 years of age. Earlier therapy was either radiotherapy, temozolomide, or both, and most got both. The study, taken as a whole, reports: Top-clonotype changes in peripheral T cells seemed unrelated to pseudoprogression.

Assay: immunoSEQ multiplex PCR; the TCRdb copy retains only in-frame clones and omits some. The data hold approximately 45,000 clones, with 80% to 95% observed a single time. A remark on this clone: No antigen is known for it.

Time point: week 35, safety follow-up. Vaccine doses each comprised 300 ug of mutant IDH1 20-mer peptide, with topical imiquimod. Administration of eight vaccinations to patients took place in weeks 1, 3, 5, 7, 11, 15, 19, 23. V dropped 1 base and J dropped 0 bases, with 10 bases sitting between them. This CDR3 comprises 15 residues. Germline-derived CDR1 and CDR2 are MGHRA and YSYEKL. This clonotype was obtained from a man aged 50 to 60 with glioma. This material consisted of PBMCs, taken from a glioma patient whose treatment included an IDH1 peptide vaccine. This chain uses TRBV4-1 with TRBJ2-7; D is ambiguous. The CDR3 region has the DNA TGCGCCAGCAGCCAAGGGGCATTCCTCTCCTACGAGCAGTACTTC. Its translation is CASSQGAFLSYEQYF.